The source of this T cell receptor beta chain is a study of technical replicates of blood from several donors. CDR1 is SQVTM, CDR2 ANQGSEA, per germline. The CDR3 length is 11 residues. The trim removed 6 bases at V and 6 bases at J, leaving 4 bases unmatched. Using immunoSEQ multiplex PCR, the repertoire was profiled, and TCRdb retains in-frame clones only, with some absent. Seen here are tens of thousands of clones, under 95% observed once, and the top ten hold approximately 0.4%. The source is a human donor in good health. Material for sequencing was T cells isolated from PBMCs. V usage is TRBV29-1 and J usage is TRBJ1-1, with 7 positions matching TRBD1. The CDR3 spells CSVQGVAEAFF. Written as DNA, the CDR3 is TGCAGCGTCCAGGGGGTAGCTGAAGCTTTCTTT.